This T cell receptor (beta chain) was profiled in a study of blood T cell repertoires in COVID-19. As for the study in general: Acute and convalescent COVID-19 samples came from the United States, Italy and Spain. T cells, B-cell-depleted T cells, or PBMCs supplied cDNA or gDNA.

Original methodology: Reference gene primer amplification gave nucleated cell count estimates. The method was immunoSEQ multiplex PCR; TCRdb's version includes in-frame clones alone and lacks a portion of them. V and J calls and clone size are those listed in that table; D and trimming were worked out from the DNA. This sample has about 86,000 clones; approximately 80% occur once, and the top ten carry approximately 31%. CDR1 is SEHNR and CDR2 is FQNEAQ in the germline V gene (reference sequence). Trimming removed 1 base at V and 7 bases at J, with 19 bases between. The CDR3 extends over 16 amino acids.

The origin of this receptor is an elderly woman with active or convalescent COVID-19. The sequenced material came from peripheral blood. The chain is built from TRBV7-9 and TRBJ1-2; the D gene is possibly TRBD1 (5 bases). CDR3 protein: CASSLGGLSPYSGYTF. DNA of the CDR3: TGTGCCAGCAGCTTAGGGGGACTCTCCCCTTATAGTGGCTACACCTTC.